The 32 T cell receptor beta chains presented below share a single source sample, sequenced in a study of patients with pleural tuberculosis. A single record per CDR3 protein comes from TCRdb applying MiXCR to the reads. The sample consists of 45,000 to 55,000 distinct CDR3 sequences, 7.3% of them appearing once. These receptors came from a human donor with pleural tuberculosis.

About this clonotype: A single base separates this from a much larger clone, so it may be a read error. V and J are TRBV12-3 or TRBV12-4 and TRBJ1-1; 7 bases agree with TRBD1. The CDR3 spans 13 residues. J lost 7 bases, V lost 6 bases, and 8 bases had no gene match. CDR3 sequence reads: CASRTPGQDEAFF. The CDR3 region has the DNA TGTGCCAGCAGAACCCCAGGACAGGATGAAGCTTTCTTT.

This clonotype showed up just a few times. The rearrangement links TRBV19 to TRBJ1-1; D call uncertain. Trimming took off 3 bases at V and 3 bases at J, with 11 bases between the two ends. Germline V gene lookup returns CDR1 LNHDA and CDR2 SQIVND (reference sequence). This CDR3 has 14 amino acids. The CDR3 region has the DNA TGTGCCAGTAGTATGTATCAGGAATACACTGAAGCTTTCTTT. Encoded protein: CASSMYQEYTEAFF.

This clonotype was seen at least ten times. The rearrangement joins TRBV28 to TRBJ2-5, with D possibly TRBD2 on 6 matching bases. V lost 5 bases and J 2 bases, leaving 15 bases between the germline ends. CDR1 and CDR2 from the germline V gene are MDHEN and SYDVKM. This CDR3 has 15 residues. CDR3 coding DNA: TGTGCCAGCAGTCTCCCACTGGCGGGGCAAGAGACCCAGTACTTC. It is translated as CASSLPLAGQETQYF.

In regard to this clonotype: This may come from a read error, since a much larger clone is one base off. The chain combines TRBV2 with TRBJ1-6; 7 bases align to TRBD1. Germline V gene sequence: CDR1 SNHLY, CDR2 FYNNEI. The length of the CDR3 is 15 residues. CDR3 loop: CARRGSGTDNSPPHF. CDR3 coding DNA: TGTGCCAGGAGGGGTAGCGGGACAGATAATTCACCCCCCCACTTT.

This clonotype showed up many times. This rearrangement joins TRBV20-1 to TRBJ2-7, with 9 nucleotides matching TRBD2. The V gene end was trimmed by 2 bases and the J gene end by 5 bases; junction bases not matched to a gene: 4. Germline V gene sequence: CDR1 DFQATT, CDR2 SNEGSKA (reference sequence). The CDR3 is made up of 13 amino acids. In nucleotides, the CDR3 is TGCAGTGCTAGACTAGCGGGATCCCACGAGCAGTACTTC. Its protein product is CSARLAGSHEQYF.

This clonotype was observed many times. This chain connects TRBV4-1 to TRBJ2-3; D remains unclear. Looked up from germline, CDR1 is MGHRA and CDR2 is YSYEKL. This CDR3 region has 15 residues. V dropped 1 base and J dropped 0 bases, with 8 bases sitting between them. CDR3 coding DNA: TGCGCCAGCAGCCAAGGTGCGGCTAGCACAGATACGCAGTATTTT. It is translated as CASSQGAASTDTQYF.

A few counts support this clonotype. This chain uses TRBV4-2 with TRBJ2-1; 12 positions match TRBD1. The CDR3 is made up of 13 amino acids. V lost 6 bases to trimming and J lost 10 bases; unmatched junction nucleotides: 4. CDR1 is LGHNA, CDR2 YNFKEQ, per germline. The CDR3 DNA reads TGTGCCAGCAGAACCGGGACAGGGGGCGAGCAGTTCTTC. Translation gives CASRTGTGGEQFF.

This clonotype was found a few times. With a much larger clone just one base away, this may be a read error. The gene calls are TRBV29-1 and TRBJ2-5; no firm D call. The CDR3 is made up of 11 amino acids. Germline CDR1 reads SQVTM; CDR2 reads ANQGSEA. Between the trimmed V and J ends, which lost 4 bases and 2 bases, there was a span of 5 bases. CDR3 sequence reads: CSVVDQETQYF. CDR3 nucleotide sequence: TGCAGCGTTGTGGATCAAGAGACCCAGTACTTC.

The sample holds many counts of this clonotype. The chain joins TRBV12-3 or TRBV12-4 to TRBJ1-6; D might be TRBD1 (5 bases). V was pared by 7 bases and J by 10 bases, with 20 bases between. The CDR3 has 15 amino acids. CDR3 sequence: CASTPLRGMESPLHF. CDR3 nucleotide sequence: TGTGCCAGCACCCCTCTTCGGGGGATGGAGTCACCCCTCCACTTT.

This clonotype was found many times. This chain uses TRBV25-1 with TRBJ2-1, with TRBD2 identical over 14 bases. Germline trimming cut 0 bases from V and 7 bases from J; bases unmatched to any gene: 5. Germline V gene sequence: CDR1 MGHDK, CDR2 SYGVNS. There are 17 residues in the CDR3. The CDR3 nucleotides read TGTGCCAGCAGTGAATACTCCGGGACTAGCGGGAGAAATGAGCAGTTCTTC. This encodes CASSEYSGTSGRNEQFF.

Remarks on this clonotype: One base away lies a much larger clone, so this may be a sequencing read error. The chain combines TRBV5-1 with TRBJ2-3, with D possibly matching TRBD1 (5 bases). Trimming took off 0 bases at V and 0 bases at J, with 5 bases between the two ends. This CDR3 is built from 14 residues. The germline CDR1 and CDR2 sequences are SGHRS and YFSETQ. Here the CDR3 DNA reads TGCGCCAGCAGCTTGGGACAGAGCACAGATACGCAGTATTTT. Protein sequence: CASSLGQSTDTQYF.

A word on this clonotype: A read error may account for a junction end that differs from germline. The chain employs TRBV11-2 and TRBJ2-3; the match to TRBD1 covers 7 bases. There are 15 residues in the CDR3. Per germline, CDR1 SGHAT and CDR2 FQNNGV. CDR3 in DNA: TGTGCCAGCAGCATCGGGACAGCTAGCACAGATGCGCAGTATTTT. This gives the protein CASSIGTASTDAQYF.

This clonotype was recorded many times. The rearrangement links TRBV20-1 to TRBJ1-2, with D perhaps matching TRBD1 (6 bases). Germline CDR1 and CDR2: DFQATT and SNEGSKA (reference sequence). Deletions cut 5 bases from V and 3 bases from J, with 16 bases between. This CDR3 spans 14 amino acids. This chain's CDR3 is CSAPRTVGDYGYTF. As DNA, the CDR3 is TGCAGTGCTCCCCGGACAGTCGGAGACTATGGCTACACCTTC.

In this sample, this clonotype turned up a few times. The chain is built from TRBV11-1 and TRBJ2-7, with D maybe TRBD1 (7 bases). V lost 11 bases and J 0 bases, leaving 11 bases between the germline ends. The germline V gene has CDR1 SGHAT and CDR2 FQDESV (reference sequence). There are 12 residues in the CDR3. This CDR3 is CAGGTDSYEQYF. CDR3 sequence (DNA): TGTGCCGGGGGGACAGACTCCTACGAGCAGTACTTC.

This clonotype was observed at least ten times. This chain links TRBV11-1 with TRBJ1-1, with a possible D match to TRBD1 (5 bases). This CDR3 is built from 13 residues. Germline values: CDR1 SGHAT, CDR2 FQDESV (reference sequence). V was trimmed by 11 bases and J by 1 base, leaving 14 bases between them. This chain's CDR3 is CAGTRGPNTEAFF. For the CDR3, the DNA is TGTGCCGGGACTCGTGGCCCGAACACTGAAGCTTTCTTT.

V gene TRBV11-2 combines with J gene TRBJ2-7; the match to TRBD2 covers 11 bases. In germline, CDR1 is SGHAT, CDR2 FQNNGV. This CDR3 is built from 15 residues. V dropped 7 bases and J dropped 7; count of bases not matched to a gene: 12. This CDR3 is CASTELAGAREEQYV. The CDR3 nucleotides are TGTGCCAGCACCGAACTAGCGGGAGCCCGGGAGGAGCAGTACGTC.

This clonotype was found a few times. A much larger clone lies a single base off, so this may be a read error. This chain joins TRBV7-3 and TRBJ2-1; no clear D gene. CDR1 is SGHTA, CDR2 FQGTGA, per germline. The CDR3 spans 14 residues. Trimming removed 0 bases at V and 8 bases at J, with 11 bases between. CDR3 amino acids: CASSLTGAKDEQFF. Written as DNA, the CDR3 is TGTGCCAGCAGCTTAACTGGCGCTAAGGATGAGCAGTTCTTC.

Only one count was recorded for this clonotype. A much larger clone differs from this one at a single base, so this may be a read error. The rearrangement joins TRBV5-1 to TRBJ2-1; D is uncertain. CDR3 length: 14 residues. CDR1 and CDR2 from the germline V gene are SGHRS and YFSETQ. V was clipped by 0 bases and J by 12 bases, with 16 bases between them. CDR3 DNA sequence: TGCGCCAGCAGCTTGGATTTACGCGAAGGGTTGCAGTTCTTC. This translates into CASSLDLREGLQFF.

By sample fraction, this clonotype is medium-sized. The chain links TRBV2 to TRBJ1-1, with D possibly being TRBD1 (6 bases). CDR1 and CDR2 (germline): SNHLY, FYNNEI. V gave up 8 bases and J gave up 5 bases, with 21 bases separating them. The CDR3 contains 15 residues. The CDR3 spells CASGPGSGVRTEAFF. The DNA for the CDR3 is TGTGCCAGCGGACCCGGTTCAGGGGTTCGGACTGAAGCTTTCTTT.

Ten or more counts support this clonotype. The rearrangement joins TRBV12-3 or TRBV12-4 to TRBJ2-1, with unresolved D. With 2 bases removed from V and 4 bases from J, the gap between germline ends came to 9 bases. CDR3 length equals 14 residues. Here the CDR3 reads CASSLMHGYNEQFF. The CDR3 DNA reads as TGTGCCAGCAGTTTAATGCACGGTTACAATGAGCAGTTCTTC.

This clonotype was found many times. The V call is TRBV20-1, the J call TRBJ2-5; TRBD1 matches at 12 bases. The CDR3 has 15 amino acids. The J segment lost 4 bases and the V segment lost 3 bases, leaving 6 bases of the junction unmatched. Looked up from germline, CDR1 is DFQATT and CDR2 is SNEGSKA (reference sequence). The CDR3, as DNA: TGCAGTGCTAGGGAAGGGACAGGGGGCGGAGAGACCCAGTACTTC. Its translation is CSAREGTGGGETQYF.

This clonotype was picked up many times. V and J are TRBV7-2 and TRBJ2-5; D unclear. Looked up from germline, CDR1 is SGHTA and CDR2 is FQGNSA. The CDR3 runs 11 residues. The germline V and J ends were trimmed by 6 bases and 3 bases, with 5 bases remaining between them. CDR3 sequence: CASSSEETQYF. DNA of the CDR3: TGTGCCAGCAGTTCGGAAGAGACCCAGTACTTC.

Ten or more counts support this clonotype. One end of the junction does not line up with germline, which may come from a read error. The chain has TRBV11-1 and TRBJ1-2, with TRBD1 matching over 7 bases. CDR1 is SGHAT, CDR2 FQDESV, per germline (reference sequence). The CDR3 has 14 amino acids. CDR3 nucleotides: TGTGCCAGCAGCCCTAGACAGGGAGAGTATGGCTACGCCTTC. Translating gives CASSPRQGEYGYAF.

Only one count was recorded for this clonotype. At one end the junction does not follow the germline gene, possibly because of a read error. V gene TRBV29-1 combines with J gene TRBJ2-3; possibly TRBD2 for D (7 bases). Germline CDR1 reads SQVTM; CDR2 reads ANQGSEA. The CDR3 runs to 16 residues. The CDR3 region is CSAEGGLAELTDTQYF. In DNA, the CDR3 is TGCAGCGCTGAAGGGGGGCTAGCGGAACTCACAGATACGCAGTATTTT.

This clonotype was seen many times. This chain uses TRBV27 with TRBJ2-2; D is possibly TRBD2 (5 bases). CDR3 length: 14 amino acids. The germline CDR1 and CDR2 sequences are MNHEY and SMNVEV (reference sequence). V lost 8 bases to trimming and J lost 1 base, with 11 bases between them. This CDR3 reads CASQPSWNTGELFF. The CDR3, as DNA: TGTGCCAGCCAGCCTAGCTGGAACACCGGGGAGCTGTTTTTT.

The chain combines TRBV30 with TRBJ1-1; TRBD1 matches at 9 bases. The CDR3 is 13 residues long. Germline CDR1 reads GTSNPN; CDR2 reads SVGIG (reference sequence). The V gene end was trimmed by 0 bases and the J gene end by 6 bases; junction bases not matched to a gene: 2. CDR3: CAWSVQGASEAFF. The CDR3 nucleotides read TGTGCCTGGAGTGTACAGGGGGCGTCTGAAGCTTTCTTT.

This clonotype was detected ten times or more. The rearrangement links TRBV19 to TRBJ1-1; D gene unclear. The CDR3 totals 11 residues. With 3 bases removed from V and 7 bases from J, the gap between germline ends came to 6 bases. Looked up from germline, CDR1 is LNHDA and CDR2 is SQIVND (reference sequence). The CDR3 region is CASSIYGEAFF. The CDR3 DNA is TGTGCCAGTAGTATCTACGGTGAAGCTTTCTTT.

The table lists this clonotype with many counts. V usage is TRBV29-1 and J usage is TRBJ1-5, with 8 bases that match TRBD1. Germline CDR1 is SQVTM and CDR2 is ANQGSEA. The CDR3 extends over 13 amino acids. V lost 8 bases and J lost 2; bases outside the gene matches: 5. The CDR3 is CSPGQGCNQPQHF. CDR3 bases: TGCAGCCCAGGACAGGGTTGCAATCAGCCCCAGCATTTT.

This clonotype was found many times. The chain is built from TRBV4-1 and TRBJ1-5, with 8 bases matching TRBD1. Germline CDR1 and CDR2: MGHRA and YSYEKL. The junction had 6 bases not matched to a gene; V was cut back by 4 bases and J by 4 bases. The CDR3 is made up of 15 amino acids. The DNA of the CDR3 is TGCGCCAGCAGCCCGTGGACAGGGACAAATCAGCCCCAGCATTTT. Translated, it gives CASSPWTGTNQPQHF.

The CDR3 region has the DNA TGTGCCTGGGGCGGGAACACTGAAGCTTTCTTT. Translated: CAWGGNTEAFF. The chain employs TRBV30 and TRBJ1-1; no clear D gene. Per the germline V gene, CDR1 is GTSNPN and CDR2 is SVGIG (reference sequence). The CDR3 is made up of 11 amino acids. V shed 5 bases and J shed 1 base, with 5 bases lying between them. Combining the CDR3 with reference TRBV30 and TRBJ1-1 gives the whole variable domain SQTIHQWPATLVQPVGSPLSLECTVEGTSNPNLYWYRQAAGRGLQLLFYSVGIGQISSEVPQNLSASRPQDRQFILSSKKLLLSDSGFYLCAWGGNTEAFFGQGTRLTVV.

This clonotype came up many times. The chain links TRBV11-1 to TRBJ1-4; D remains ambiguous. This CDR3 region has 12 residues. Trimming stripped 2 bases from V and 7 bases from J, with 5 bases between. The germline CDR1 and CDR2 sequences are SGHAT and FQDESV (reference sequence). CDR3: CASSLRTEKLFF. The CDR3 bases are TGTGCCAGCAGCTTAAGGACTGAAAAACTGTTTTTT. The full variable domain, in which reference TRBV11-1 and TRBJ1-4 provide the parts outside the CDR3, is EAEVAQSPRYKITEKSQAVAFWCDPISGHATLYWYRQILGQGPELLVQFQDESVVDDSQLPKDRFSAERLKGVDSTLKIQPAELGDSAMYLCASSLRTEKLFFGSGTQLSVL.

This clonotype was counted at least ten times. The CDR3 DNA reads as TGTGCCAGCAGCTTACCGGGGTTTAACTATGGCTACACCTTC. Amino acid sequence: CASSLPGFNYGYTF. The gene calls are TRBV7-2 and TRBJ1-2; D is unresolved. V was pared by 2 bases and J by 1 base, with 8 bases between. This CDR3 region has 14 residues. The germline CDR1 and CDR2 sequences are SGHTA and FQGNSA. Supplemented by reference TRBV7-2 and TRBJ1-2, the full variable domain reads GAGVSQSPSNKVTEKGKDVELRCDPISGHTALYWYRQSLGQGLEFLIYFQGNSAPDKSGLPSDRFSAERTGGSVSTLTIQRTQQEDSAVYLCASSLPGFNYGYTFGSGTRLTVV.